This T cell receptor beta chain was captured in a study of blood T cell repertoires in COVID-19 (dated by TCRdb to 2018 to 2021). Background on the whole study: The collaborator samples originated in the United States, Italy and Spain and spanned the acute and convalescent phases of COVID-19. The samples were drawn from the first 160 participants of the ongoing ImmuneRACE study and from 1,254 subjects provided by 6 global collaborators. Where available, HLA class I and class II types were taken from metadata supplied by the sample provider and were not determined by assay-based typing. The prospective study material was composed of cDNA or gDNA derived from T cells, B-cell-depleted T cells, or PBMCs. The sample metadata nearly always contained a de-identified subject ID, COVID-19 status, age in years and sex. Subjects who had been exposed to COVID-19, were actively infected with it, or had recovered from it provided the deeply sampled blood TCRbeta repertoires that made up the dataset. The repertoires were released in a freely available public database intended as a resource for research on the immune response to SARS-CoV-2.

Reading from cysteine to phenylalanine, the CDR3 counts 16 amino acids. This entry keeps only the CDR3 DNA: 48 bases, framed from base 1. Looking up the germline V gene (reference sequence) yields CDR1 SEHNR and CDR2 FQNEAQ. From V the trimming removes 5 bases and from J it removes 0 bases, while the gene matches leave 9 bases of the junction unaccounted for. A word on this clone: Which antigen it targets is not known. Base qualities were left out, and no much larger clone turns up one base away.

Whole blood was collected in K2EDTA tubes by collaborating institutions according to the institutions' own protocols. For TCRbeta analysis, collaborators shipped samples as frozen whole blood, isolated PBMCs, or DNA extracted from either of those sample types. The immunoSEQ Assay, a bias-controlled multiplex PCR, was used to amplify TCRbeta CDR3 regions from genomic DNA. The authors' pipeline ran thus. The number of nucleated cells in each sample was estimated from the amplification of reference gene primers within the assay. To quantify the absolute abundance of each unique TCRbeta CDR3 rearrangement, sequence reads were collapsed and filtered. For each sample, productive Simpson clonality was calculated as the square root of Simpson's diversity index over productive rearrangements. TCRdb obtained this table from immuneACCESS and retained in-frame rearrangements with V and J assigned. These tables miss some clones; where compared with another copy, unresolved V genes account for less than half of the shortfall, and the remainder is unexplained. V and J calls plus clone size are reproduced from that table; the DNA served to infer D and trimming. The sample profile shows about 160,000 clones; roughly 79% of them were found once. The ten largest clones add up to roughly 20% of the sample.

Results and caveats for the whole study, not just this receptor: The amount of clinical and demographic metadata varied by source and participant and was provided uncurated.

The origin of this receptor is a woman over 75 with acute or convalescent COVID-19. What was sequenced was peripheral blood. Recombination linked TRBV7-9 to TRBJ1-1, with TRBD1 matching 7 junction bases. The encoded CDR3 is CASSPPTGILNTEAFF. The nucleotide sequence is TGTGCCAGCAGCCCCCCGACAGGGATTTTGAACACTGAAGCTTTCTTT.